This TCR beta chain was sequenced in a study of T-cell reconstitution after alpha-beta-depleted transplantation in children. A library of TCRbeta sequences, prepared with unique molecular identifiers, was generated. TCRdb itself ran the PCR reads through MiXCR, one entry per CDR3 protein. The data contain about 610,000 distinct CDR3 sequences, roughly a tenth of them singletons. Trimming left V 6 bases short and J 6 bases short, with 15 bases between. Germline lookup yields CDR1 ENHRY and CDR2 SYGVKD. This CDR3 region has 13 residues. The chain couples TRBV10-3 to TRBJ2-7; D is possibly TRBD1 (6 bases). This TCR was sampled from a human donor who donated a stem cell graft to a child with acute myeloid leukemia. The material sequenced was PBMCs from the stem cell graft donor, taken from the stem cell graft. CDR3 nucleotide sequence: TGTGCCATCAGCGCCCAACAGGGTTCCGAGCAGTACTTC. It is translated as CAISAQQGSEQYF.